One sample yielded the 27 T cell receptor beta chains listed below, sequenced in a study of graft-versus-host responses after intestinal transplantation. This table comes from immunoSEQ multiplex PCR, and its TCRdb copy is limited to in-frame clones, with some not included. The profile covers some 41,000 clones, with approximately 96% appearing a single time and more than 0.45% taken by the ten largest. Their target antigens are unknown. Source: unstimulated CD8+ T cells sorted from spleen or lymph node cells, taken before transplant. Every receptor here comes from a human donor who was the organ donor for an intestinal transplant.

The chain is built from TRBV7-9 and TRBJ2-7, with D possibly TRBD1 on 6 matching bases. The V and J ends lost 3 bases and 3 bases respectively, with 9 bases between them. Germline V lookup: CDR1 SEHNR, CDR2 FQNEAQ (reference sequence). The CDR3 contains 13 residues. The DNA of the CDR3 is TGTGCCAGCAGCTTCGAGGACAGCTACGAGCAGTACTTC. Translation gives CASSFEDSYEQYF.

V is TRBV5-1 and J is TRBJ1-1; tentatively, D is TRBD1 (5 bases). CDR3 length equals 14 residues. Between the trimmed V and J ends, which lost 5 bases and 2 bases, there was a span of 13 bases. In germline, CDR1 is SGHRS, CDR2 YFSETQ. CDR3 nucleotide sequence: TGCGCCAGCAGGGCGAGGGACCGAAACACTGAAGCTTTCTTT. Translated, it gives CASRARDRNTEAFF.

This rearrangement joins TRBV4-1 to TRBJ2-7; 10 bases line up with TRBD1. This CDR3 has 15 residues. After removal of 4 bases from V and 4 bases from J, the junction contained 7 bases not matched to a gene. Germline V gene lookup returns CDR1 MGHRA and CDR2 YSYEKL. As DNA, the CDR3 is TGCGCCAGCAGCCGACTGACAGGGGGCTGGTACGAGCAGTACTTC. This translates into CASSRLTGGWYEQYF.

The chain is built from TRBV5-6 and TRBJ2-5; tentatively, D is TRBD2 (7 bases). Per germline, CDR1 SGHDT and CDR2 YYEEEE. The CDR3 extends over 16 amino acids. Between the trimmed V and J ends, which lost 0 bases and 1 base, there was a span of 13 bases. The CDR3 reads CASSLAGGALQETQYF. The CDR3 DNA reads TGTGCCAGCAGCTTGGCTGGGGGGGCCCTCCAAGAGACCCAGTACTTC.

This chain links TRBV2 with TRBJ1-2; weak D call: TRBD1 (5 bases). This CDR3 is built from 15 residues. The germline V and J ends were trimmed by 2 bases and 2 bases, with 12 bases remaining between them. CDR1 is SNHLY and CDR2 is FYNNEI in the germline V gene. As DNA, the CDR3 is TGTGCCAGCAGTGAATTCTCGACAGCCAACTATGGCTACACCTTC. Translating gives CASSEFSTANYGYTF.

This clone was seen only once. The chain recombines TRBV11-1 with TRBJ2-1; no definite D call. The CDR3 loop spans 14 amino acids. Germline CDR1 reads SGHAT; CDR2 reads FQDESV (reference sequence). Trimming took off 5 bases at V and 7 bases at J, with 15 bases between the two ends. The CDR3 coding sequence is TGTGCCAGCAGCCCCCGGGCATTCAGGAATGAGCAGTTCTTC. This codes for CASSPRAFRNEQFF.

The chain carries TRBV7-8 and TRBJ2-5, with 8 bases matching TRBD2. V was clipped by 4 bases and J by 5 bases; unmatched bases: 15. The germline V gene has CDR1 SGHVS and CDR2 FQNEAQ. The CDR3 is 17 residues long. CDR3 sequence (DNA): TGTGCCAGCAGCTCCCCTAAGACGGGGGGGCCGTGGGAGACCCAGTACTTC. Translating gives CASSSPKTGGPWETQYF.

J is TRBJ2-7 and V is TRBV4-3; TRBD1 aligns across 8 bases. The CDR3 runs to 14 residues. With 0 bases clipped from V and 3 bases from J, the junction kept 1 base outside the gene matches. Germline CDR1 LGHNA, CDR2 YSLEER. The DNA for the CDR3 is TGCGCCAGCAGCCAAGACACAGGGGGCTACGAGCAGTACTTC. The encoded protein is CASSQDTGGYEQYF.

The genes are TRBV4-3 and TRBJ1-1; D gene ambiguous. Germline V gene sequence: CDR1 LGHNA, CDR2 YSLEER. The CDR3 is 13 amino acids. The V and J ends lost 1 base and 6 bases respectively, with 9 bases between them. The CDR3 DNA is TGCGCCAGCAGCCAAGGTCACGGCGCTGAAGCTTTCTTT. It codes for CASSQGHGAEAFF.

The sample holds a few counts of this clone. The chain links TRBV6-1 to TRBJ2-5; no clear D gene. V was shortened by 4 bases and J by 1 base, with 16 bases between the two germline ends. The CDR3 length is 16 residues. Per germline, CDR1 MNHNS and CDR2 SASEGT. CDR3 nucleotides: TGTGCCAGCAGTGCATTAATATCCGGACCCCAAGAGACCCAGTACTTC. Its translation: CASSALISGPQETQYF.

The genes are TRBV4-1 and TRBJ2-7, with a possible D match to TRBD2 (6 bases). From germline, CDR1 is MGHRA and CDR2 YSYEKL. The ends were cut back, 0 bases at V and 5 bases at J, with 17 bases in the middle. The length of the CDR3 is 16 residues. CDR3 coding DNA: TGCGCCAGCAGCCAAGATGCAGGTCGGGGGTCCCACGAGCAGTACTTC. Its protein is CASSQDAGRGSHEQYF.

V is TRBV7-3 and J is TRBJ2-5; maybe TRBD1 (6 bases). The J call is uncertain, as TRBJ2-7 better fits the DNA end. This CDR3 spans 15 amino acids. Germline CDR1 and CDR2: SGHTA and FQGTGA. CDR3 sequence (DNA): TGTGCCAGCAGCATAGGAACAGGGCCCCCCTACGAGCAGTACTTC. It codes for CASSIGTGPPYEQYF.

This clone has just one count. This chain connects TRBV7-9 to TRBJ2-3; D ambiguous. V dropped 0 bases and J dropped 4 bases, with 8 bases sitting between them. The CDR3 length is 14 residues. Germline lookup yields CDR1 SEHNR and CDR2 FQNEAQ (reference sequence). The CDR3 spells CASSLAPAADTQYF. Written as DNA, the CDR3 is TGTGCCAGCAGCTTAGCCCCCGCCGCAGATACGCAGTATTTT.

J is TRBJ1-1 and V is TRBV19; no clear D. V was trimmed by 4 bases and J by 1 base, leaving 10 bases between them. Per the germline V gene, CDR1 is LNHDA and CDR2 is SQIVND (reference sequence). The CDR3 has 14 residues. The CDR3 region is CASSNPEPNTEAFF. DNA of the CDR3: TGTGCCAGTAGTAATCCAGAGCCGAACACTGAAGCTTTCTTT.

This clone was seen once. The chain is built from TRBV6-5 and TRBJ2-5; 8 positions match TRBD2. Germline trimming cut 5 bases from V and 5 bases from J; bases unmatched to any gene: 10. This CDR3 has 15 residues. The germline gives CDR1 MNHEY, CDR2 SVGAGI. The CDR3: CASSRHGGGGETQYF. CDR3 DNA: TGTGCCAGCAGTCGACACGGGGGGGGCGGGGAGACCCAGTACTTC.

V gene TRBV4-2 combines with J gene TRBJ2-5; TRBD2 aligns across 11 bases. From germline, CDR1 is LGHNA and CDR2 YNFKEQ. The CDR3 has 15 amino acids. J lost 1 base, V lost 3 bases, and 1 base had no gene match. The CDR3 loop is CASSQGTSGQETQYF. In DNA form, the CDR3 reads TGTGCCAGCAGCCAGGGGACTAGCGGCCAAGAGACCCAGTACTTC.

The V and J genes are TRBV11-2 and TRBJ2-1; 9 bases line up with TRBD1. With 3 bases clipped from V and 0 bases from J, the junction kept 6 bases outside the gene matches. The CDR3 length is 17 residues. Germline-derived CDR1 and CDR2 are SGHAT and FQNNGV. Here the CDR3 reads CASSFGTGLSSYNEQFF. The CDR3 DNA reads TGTGCCAGCAGCTTTGGGACAGGGTTATCCTCCTACAATGAGCAGTTCTTC.

The V and J genes are TRBV5-6 and TRBJ2-3; D tentatively reads TRBD1 or TRBD2 (5 bases each). The V end was cut by 0 bases, the J end by 3 bases, with 11 bases between. CDR3 length equals 15 residues. Germline CDR1 SGHDT, CDR2 YYEEEE. CDR3 amino acids: CASSLAREMTDTQYF. CDR3 bases: TGTGCCAGCAGCTTGGCCAGGGAGATGACAGATACGCAGTATTTT.

This chain joins TRBV10-3 and TRBJ1-3; no clear D gene. With 10 bases removed from V and 0 bases from J, the gap between germline ends came to 13 bases. The CDR3 contains 14 residues. Germline CDR1 ENHRY, CDR2 SYGVKD. The CDR3 DNA follows: TGTGCCACACACTACACCGTCTCTGGAAACACCATATATTTT. It is translated as CATHYTVSGNTIYF.

This chain links TRBV7-9 with TRBJ2-7; D ambiguous. Germline CDR1 SEHNR, CDR2 FQNEAQ (reference sequence). Trimming stripped 1 base from V and 6 bases from J, with 10 bases between. The CDR3 loop spans 13 amino acids. The CDR3 loop reads CASSLVVTSEQYF. Written as DNA, the CDR3 is TGTGCCAGCAGCTTAGTTGTAACCTCCGAGCAGTACTTC.

The CDR3 DNA sequence: TGCGCCAGCAGCCAAGATAAAGGCGACGAGCAGTACTTC. Translated, it gives CASSQDKGDEQYF. The J gene is TRBJ2-7, the V gene TRBV4-1; D is unclear. The length of the CDR3 is 13 residues. The ends were cut back, 0 bases at V and 5 bases at J, with 8 bases in the middle. Germline V gene sequence: CDR1 MGHRA, CDR2 YSYEKL.

The chain couples TRBV2 to TRBJ1-1, with D maybe TRBD1 (5 bases). The CDR3 sequence is 16 residues long. Germline V gene sequence: CDR1 SNHLY, CDR2 FYNNEI. Trimming stripped 5 bases from V and 3 bases from J, with 19 bases between. The CDR3 DNA follows: TGTGCCAGCAGTTTCCCAAGAGGGGCCCCTGACACTGAAGCTTTCTTT. Protein: CASSFPRGAPDTEAFF.

The rearrangement uses TRBV5-5 and TRBJ1-4; 9 bases map to TRBD1. V shed 5 bases, J shed 7 bases, and the junction held 9 bases outside the gene matches. Germline CDR1 reads SGHKS; CDR2 reads YYEKEE (reference sequence). The CDR3 covers 15 residues. CDR3 protein: CASRRQGGSREKLFF. CDR3 nucleotide sequence: TGTGCCAGCAGACGACAGGGGGGTAGTCGTGAAAAACTGTTTTTT.

CDR3 region: CASSPPASGGDQETQYF. The DNA for the CDR3 is TGTGCCAGCAGTCCACCGGCTAGCGGGGGAGACCAAGAGACCCAGTACTTC. V and J are TRBV2 and TRBJ2-5, with TRBD2 identical over 10 bases. Looked up from germline, CDR1 is SNHLY and CDR2 is FYNNEI. Trimming took 5 bases from V and 0 from J; bases not matched to a gene: 9. This CDR3 is 17 amino acids long.

As regards this clone: This sample also contains other DNA sequences that code for the same CDR3. Written as DNA, the CDR3 is TGTGCCAGCAGCCTCATTACTTCATCCCTCTCGTTCTTC. Protein product: CASSLITSSLSFF. The V and J genes are TRBV11-2 and TRBJ2-1; D gene ambiguous. V lost 5 bases to trimming and J lost 15 bases, with 20 bases between them. The CDR3 has 13 residues. Per the germline V gene, CDR1 is SGHAT and CDR2 is FQNNGV.

The chain employs TRBV6-5 and TRBJ2-1, with TRBD2 matching 7 bases. Germline V gives CDR1 MNHEY, CDR2 SVGAGI. CDR3 length equals 14 residues. The V gene end was trimmed by 6 bases and the J gene end by 8 bases; junction bases not matched to a gene: 10. CDR3 sequence reads: CASSPGTTLDEQFF. The CDR3 DNA reads TGTGCCAGCAGCCCCGGGACTACCCTTGATGAGCAGTTCTTC.

J is TRBJ2-1 and V is TRBV4-1; maybe TRBD2 (6 bases). The CDR3 totals 16 residues. V was cut by 4 bases and J by 4 bases, with 17 bases left in between. Germline V gene lookup returns CDR1 MGHRA and CDR2 YSYEKL. CDR3 coding DNA: TGCGCCAGCAGCCTAACCGGCGGGGTAACTTACAATGAGCAGTTCTTC. Protein: CASSLTGGVTYNEQFF.